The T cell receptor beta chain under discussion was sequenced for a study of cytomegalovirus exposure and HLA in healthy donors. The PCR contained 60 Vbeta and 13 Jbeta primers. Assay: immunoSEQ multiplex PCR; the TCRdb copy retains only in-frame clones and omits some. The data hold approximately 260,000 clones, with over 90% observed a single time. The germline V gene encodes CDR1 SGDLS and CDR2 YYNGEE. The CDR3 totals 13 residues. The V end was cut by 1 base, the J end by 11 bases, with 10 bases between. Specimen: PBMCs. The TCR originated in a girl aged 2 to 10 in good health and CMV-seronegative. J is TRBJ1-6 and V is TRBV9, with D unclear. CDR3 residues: CASSVLEGAPLHF. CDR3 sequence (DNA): TGTGCCAGCAGCGTACTGGAGGGCGCACCCCTCCACTTT. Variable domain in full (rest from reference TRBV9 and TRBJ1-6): DSGVTQTPKHLITATGQRVTLRCSPRSGDLSVYWYQQSLDQGLQFLIQYYNGEERAKGNILERFSAQQFPDLHSELNLSSLELGDSALYFCASSVLEGAPLHFGNGTRLTVT.